The rows below give T cell receptor beta chains drawn from one sample of a study of blood T cell repertoires in COVID-19. Assay: immunoSEQ multiplex PCR; the TCRdb copy retains only in-frame clones and omits some. The sample consists of approximately 100,000 clones, approximately 86% of them appearing once. Sequenced input: PBMCs or T cells enriched from blood (not recorded which). The receptors derive from a woman between 45 and 65 years old who had recovered from COVID-19. The CDR3 runs from the conserved cysteine through the conserved F or W.

J,V,CDR3
TRBJ1-4,TRBV23-1,CASSHQSPLREKLFF
TRBJ2-7,TRBV12-3/TRBV12-4,CASSLQGEQYF
TRBJ1-5,TRBV19,CASRMEGTNQPQHF
TRBJ2-7,TRBV7-2,CASSLWQGTYEQYF
TRBJ2-5,TRBV3-1/TRBV3-2,CASSQPGTSGRWGETQYF
TRBJ1-6,TRBV2,CASRPDWTYNSPLHF
TRBJ1-2,TRBV7-9,CASSQDRGQGGYTF
TRBJ2-6,TRBV19,CASMGRTLGANVLTF
TRBJ1-1,TRBV12-5,CASSGGLNTEAFF
TRBJ1-1,TRBV7-8,CASRFSRDKDTEAFF
TRBJ1-3,TRBV19,CASSKGQGLEGNTIYF
TRBJ2-7,TRBV6-5,CASISGLAGTYEQYF
TRBJ1-1,TRBV5-1,CASRGQGAPEAFF
TRBJ1-2,TRBV9,CASSVQGASNYGYTF
TRBJ1-1,TRBV3-1/TRBV3-2,CASSQDGQNTEAFF
TRBJ1-2,TRBV11-2,CASSLEDRGRRGYTF
TRBJ2-2,TRBV27,CASSRRAVTGELFF
TRBJ1-2,TRBV3-1/TRBV3-2,CASSRDSNYGYTF
TRBJ2-5,TRBV5-4,CASSLGLAGGEETQYF
TRBJ2-5,TRBV5-5,CASSRVQGGETQYF
TRBJ1-5,TRBV28,CASSLKSRGQPQHF
TRBJ1-1,TRBV19,CASSPSQRTVNTEAFF
TRBJ1-5,TRBV2,CASNFGGGAQPQHF
TRBJ2-1,TRBV5-1,CASSLRTGVEYNEQFF
TRBJ1-2,TRBV7-9,CASSLGGEGFYGYTF
TRBJ1-1,TRBV28,CASSPPTGGITEAFF
TRBJ1-5,TRBV2,CASSGPGLDQPQHF
TRBJ1-2,TRBV19,CASSTEIYGYTF
TRBJ2-2,TRBV27,CASKPGGGAGTGELFF
TRBJ2-1,TRBV30,CAWSREGDGEQFF
TRBJ2-1,TRBV3-1/TRBV3-2,CASSHKPGTSDYNEQFF
TRBJ2-1,TRBV6-1,CASSEEGLGYNEQFF
TRBJ2-1,TRBV11-2,CASSLGVGSGVDNEQFF
TRBJ1-6,TRBV18,CASSPPEGQGSPLHF
TRBJ1-2,TRBV2,CASSEAQQVYYGYTF
TRBJ1-1,TRBV29-1,CSVFAAQGELFATEAFF
TRBJ1-4,TRBV5-1,CASSGTATNEKLFF
TRBJ1-5,TRBV7-2,CASSIRGLQPQHF
TRBJ1-2,TRBV11-2,CASSLQPSGQGGYTF
TRBJ1-4,TRBV19,CASTPDRGEKLFF
TRBJ2-7,TRBV18,CASSATGTGGEQYF
TRBJ1-5,TRBV28,CASSPGRGVGQPQHF
TRBJ2-7,TRBV30,CAWKRSARLAGNYYEQYF
TRBJ2-5,TRBV7-3,CASSSYRMLAGHQETQYF
TRBJ1-5,TRBV28,CASSLSSINQPQHF
TRBJ1-3,TRBV2,CASSGEASGNTIYF
TRBJ2-7,TRBV3-1/TRBV3-2,CASSQDSRTYEQYF
TRBJ2-1,TRBV10-2,CASKGTGRRDEQFF
TRBJ2-3,TRBV5-1,CASSLDRGLTDTQYF